Listed here are 10 T cell receptor beta chains from one sample, sequenced in a study of human versus mouse CDR3 diversity and MHC coevolution (dated by TCRdb to about 2017). Libraries came from the immunoSEQ multiplex PCR assay. Drawn from immuneACCESS, this table holds only the in-frame rearrangements with V and J called that TCRdb kept. Clones are partly lost; checked studies trace under half to an unresolved V gene and leave the rest unexplained. This sample comprises about 83,000 clones, approximately 90% of them detected only once. 0.15% of the sample is held by the ten biggest clonotypes. Material for sequencing was naive CD4+ T cells from blood. The cell subset or site label, read with the paper, signifies: CD45RO-negative CD62L-positive naive CD4 T cells. Receptor source: a person aged 25 to 75 in good health.

The chain links TRBV5-4 to TRBJ1-1, with D perhaps TRBD1 (5 bases). The V end lost 4 bases, the J end lost 2 bases, and 15 bases lay between the germline ends. The CDR3 has 15 residues. Germline lookup yields CDR1 SGHNT and CDR2 YYREEE (reference sequence). The DNA for the CDR3 is TGTGCCAGCAGCCACCGACAGAACCTAAACACTGAAGCTTTCTTT. The encoded protein is CASSHRQNLNTEAFF.

The CDR3, as DNA: TGCGCCAGCAGTCCAGGACAGGGTCGGGAGACCCAGTACTTC. Its translation is CASSPGQGRETQYF. The V gene is TRBV5-1, the J gene TRBJ2-5; TRBD1 matches at 8 bases. Germline V lookup: CDR1 SGHRS, CDR2 YFSETQ. V gave up 5 bases and J gave up 5 bases; unmatched junction bases: 8. CDR3 length: 14 amino acids.

This sequence joins TRBV5-1 and TRBJ2-3, with 7 nucleotides matching TRBD2. The CDR3 extends over 15 amino acids. CDR1 and CDR2 (germline): SGHRS, YFSETQ. Trimming at V came to 4 bases and at J to 0 bases, leaving 5 bases not matched to a gene. The CDR3: CASSSGTTSTDTQYF. CDR3 nucleotides: TGCGCCAGCAGCAGCGGGACGACTAGCACAGATACGCAGTATTTT.

This chain connects TRBV5-6 to TRBJ1-1, with a possible D match to TRBD1 (6 bases). Between the trimmed V and J ends, which lost 4 bases and 3 bases, there was a span of 22 bases. Germline-derived CDR1 and CDR2 are SGHDT and YYEEEE. CDR3 size: 17 residues. DNA of the CDR3: TGTGCCAGCAGCCTCAGGGGTCGGTTGTCGGATGACACTGAAGCTTTCTTT. This sequence encodes CASSLRGRLSDDTEAFF. Full variable domain (missing parts from reference TRBV5-6 and TRBJ1-1): DAGVTQSPTHLIKTRGQQVTLRCSPKSGHDTVSWYQQALGQGPQFIFQYYEEEERQRGNFPDRFSGHQFPNYSSELNVNALLLGDSALYLCASSLRGRLSDDTEAFFGQGTRLTVV.

The chain couples TRBV6-6 to TRBJ2-1; 12 bases align to TRBD2. Germline V gives CDR1 MNHNY, CDR2 SVGAGI (reference sequence). Trimming took 6 bases from V and 6 from J; bases not matched to a gene: 6. This CDR3 contains 15 residues. Written as DNA, the CDR3 is TGTGCCAGCAGCCGTGGACTAGCGGGGATCAATGAGCAGTTCTTC. It translates to CASSRGLAGINEQFF.

This rearrangement joins TRBV10-3 to TRBJ2-7, with D possibly TRBD1 on 5 matching bases. This CDR3 has 15 amino acids. Germline V gene sequence: CDR1 ENHRY, CDR2 SYGVKD. Trimming took off 2 bases at V and 3 bases at J, with 14 bases between the two ends. This CDR3 reads CAISEIGASIYEQYF. DNA of the CDR3: TGTGCCATCAGTGAGATAGGGGCGAGCATCTACGAGCAGTACTTC.

The V gene is TRBV30, the J gene TRBJ1-5; no definite D call. Germline lookup yields CDR1 GTSNPN and CDR2 SVGIG (reference sequence). V lost 2 bases and J lost 3, with 8 bases in between. The CDR3 has 13 residues. The CDR3 DNA is TGTGCCTGGAGTCGGCAGGCCAATCAGCCCCAGCATTTT. Translating it yields CAWSRQANQPQHF.

The chain carries TRBV14 and TRBJ2-7; 7 bases align to TRBD1. Germline CDR1 SGHDN, CDR2 FVKESK. This CDR3 is 13 amino acids long. V shed 6 bases, J shed 2 bases, and the junction held 4 bases outside the gene matches. CDR3 region: CASRFTGAYEQYF. In DNA form, the CDR3 reads TGTGCCAGCAGATTTACAGGGGCCTACGAGCAGTACTTC. Drawing the rest from reference TRBV14 and TRBJ2-7, the complete variable domain is EAGVTQFPSHSVIEKGQTVTLRCDPISGHDNLYWYRRVMGKEIKFLLHFVKESKQDESGMPNNRFLAERTGGTYSTLKVQPAELEDSGVYFCASRFTGAYEQYFGPGTRLTVT.

This clone was picked up one time. This chain uses TRBV15 with TRBJ1-5; maybe TRBD1 (5 bases). The CDR3 length is 16 residues. The V gene's germline CDR1 is LNHNV and CDR2 YYDKDF (reference sequence). The V and J ends lost 4 bases and 2 bases respectively, with 15 bases between them. For the CDR3, the DNA is TGTGCCACCAGCAACGATCATTCACAGGGCAATCAGCCCCAGCATTTT. This encodes CATSNDHSQGNQPQHF.

The chain employs TRBV18 and TRBJ2-1; D perhaps matches TRBD1 (6 bases). The length of the CDR3 is 16 residues. V was pared by 1 base and J by 6 bases, with 16 bases between. The germline gives CDR1 KGHSH, CDR2 LQKENI. Here the CDR3 reads CASSPQYRAMGNEQFF. The CDR3 bases are TGTGCCAGCTCACCACAGTACAGGGCTATGGGCAATGAGCAGTTCTTC.